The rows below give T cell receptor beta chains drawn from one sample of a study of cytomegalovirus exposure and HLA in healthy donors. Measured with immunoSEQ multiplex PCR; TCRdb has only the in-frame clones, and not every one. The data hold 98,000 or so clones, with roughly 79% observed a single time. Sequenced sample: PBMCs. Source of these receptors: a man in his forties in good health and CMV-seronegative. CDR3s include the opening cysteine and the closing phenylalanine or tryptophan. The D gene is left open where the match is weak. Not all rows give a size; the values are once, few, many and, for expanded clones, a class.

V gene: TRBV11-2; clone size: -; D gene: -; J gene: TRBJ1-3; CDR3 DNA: TGTGCCAGCAGCCTTATGTCCTCTGGAAACACCATATATTTT; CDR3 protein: CASSLMSSGNTIYF
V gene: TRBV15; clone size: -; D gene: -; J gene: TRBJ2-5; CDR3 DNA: TGTGCCACCAGCAGAGATCAGGGGACGGTGGAGACCCAGTACTTC; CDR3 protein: CATSRDQGTVETQYF
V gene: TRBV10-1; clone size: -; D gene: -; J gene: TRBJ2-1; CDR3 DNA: TGCGCCAGCAGTGAGTTGTTTCCCGGTTACAATGAGCAGTTCTTC; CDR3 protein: CASSELFPGYNEQFF
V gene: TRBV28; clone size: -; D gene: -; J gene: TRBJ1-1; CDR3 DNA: TGTGCCATAACAGGGTCGGTTGAAGCTTTCTTT; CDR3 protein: CAITGSVEAFF
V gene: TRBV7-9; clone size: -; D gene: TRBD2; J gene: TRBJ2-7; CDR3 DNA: TGTGCCACCGCCCGGGGGGAACTAGGGTACGAGCAGTACTTC; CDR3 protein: CATARGELGYEQYF
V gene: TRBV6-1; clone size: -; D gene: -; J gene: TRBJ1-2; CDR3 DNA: TGTGCCAGCAGTGTGACCACTTCCGACAGCCTCCGTGGCTACACCTTC; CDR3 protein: CASSVTTSDSLRGYTF
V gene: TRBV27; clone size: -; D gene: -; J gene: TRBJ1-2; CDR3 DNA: TGTGCCAGCAGTTTAATGGGGGCCGCTAACTATGGCTACACCTTC; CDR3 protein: CASSLMGAANYGYTF
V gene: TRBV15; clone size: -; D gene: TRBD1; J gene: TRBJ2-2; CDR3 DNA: TGTGCCACCGCCCCGGACAGGTTTTACACCGGGGAGCTGTTTTTT; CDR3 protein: CATAPDRFYTGELFF
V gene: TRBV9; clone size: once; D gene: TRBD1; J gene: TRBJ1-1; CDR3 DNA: TGTGCCAGCAGCGCGGGACAGGGAGACACTGAAGCTTTCTTT; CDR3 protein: CASSAGQGDTEAFF
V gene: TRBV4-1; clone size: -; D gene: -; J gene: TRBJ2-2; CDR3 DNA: TGCGCCAGCAGCCAAGGTTTTGGAGGGGGCGGCGGGGAGCTGTTTTTT; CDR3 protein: CASSQGFGGGGGELFF
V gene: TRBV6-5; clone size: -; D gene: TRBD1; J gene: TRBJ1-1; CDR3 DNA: TGTGCCAGCAGTGACAGGGTAACTGAAGCTTTCTTT; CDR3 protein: CASSDRVTEAFF
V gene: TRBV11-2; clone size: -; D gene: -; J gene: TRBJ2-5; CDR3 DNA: TGTGCCAGCAGCTTAGCGGTGCCTGAAGAGACCCAGTACTTC; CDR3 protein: CASSLAVPEETQYF
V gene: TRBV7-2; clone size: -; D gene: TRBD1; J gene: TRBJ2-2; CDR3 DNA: TGTGCCAGCAGCCTAAAAGCAGGGGGCCACGGGGAGCTGTTTTTT; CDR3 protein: CASSLKAGGHGELFF
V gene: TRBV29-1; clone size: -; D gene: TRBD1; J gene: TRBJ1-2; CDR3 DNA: TGCAGCGTTGCGGCAGGGGGGCAGTCGGGGGGCTACACCTTC; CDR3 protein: CSVAAGGQSGGYTF
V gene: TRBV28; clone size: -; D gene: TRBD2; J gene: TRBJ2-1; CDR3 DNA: TGTGCCAGCAGTTTTGTCTCGCGGGGGGGCGTCTACAATGAGCAGTTCTTC; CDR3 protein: CASSFVSRGGVYNEQFF
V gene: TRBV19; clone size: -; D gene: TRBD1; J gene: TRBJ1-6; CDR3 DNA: TGTGCCAGTAGTCCCTGGGCAGGGGGTATTTCACCCCTCCACTTT; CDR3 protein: CASSPWAGGISPLHF
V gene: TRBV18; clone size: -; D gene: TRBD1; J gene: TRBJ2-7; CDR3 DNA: TGTGCCAGCTCACCACTGGACAGGGACTACGAGCAGTACTTC; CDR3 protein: CASSPLDRDYEQYF
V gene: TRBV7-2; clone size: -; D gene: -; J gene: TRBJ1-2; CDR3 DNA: TGTGCCAGCAGCCACCCGGGGGGCGGCTACACCTTC; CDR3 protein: CASSHPGGGYTF
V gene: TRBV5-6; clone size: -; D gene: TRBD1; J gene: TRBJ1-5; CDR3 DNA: TGTGCCAGCAGCTGGGGGGGGACAGGGAAGCAGCCCCAGCATTTT; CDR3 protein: CASSWGGTGKQPQHF